One sample yielded the 26 T cell receptor beta chains listed below, sequenced in a study of blood T cell repertoires in COVID-19. TCRdb's table, derived via immunoSEQ multiplex PCR, lists solely in-frame clones and lacks some. This table has approximately 250,000 clones, around 80% appearing once. The specimen sequenced was PBMCs or T cells enriched from blood (not recorded which). These receptor sequences come from a man aged 30 to 45 with acute COVID-19.

V usage is TRBV28 and J usage is TRBJ1-2; D gene uncertain. The CDR3 sequence is 14 residues long. Between the trimmed V and J ends, which lost 4 bases and 8 bases, there was a span of 17 bases. The germline V gene encodes CDR1 MDHEN and CDR2 SYDVKM. The CDR3 reads CASSSPERLWGYTF. DNA for the CDR3: TGTGCCAGCAGTTCACCCGAGAGGCTATGGGGCTACACCTTC.

This clone has just a few counts. The chain employs TRBV7-9 and TRBJ2-1; 9 nucleotides agree with TRBD2. The germline gives CDR1 SEHNR, CDR2 FQNEAQ (reference sequence). With 5 bases clipped from V and 8 bases from J, the junction kept 10 bases outside the gene matches. The CDR3 is made up of 15 amino acids. The CDR3 DNA reads TGTGCCAGCAGCCCGGGACTAGCTAGTTGGGATGAGCAGTTCTTC. Translated: CASSPGLASWDEQFF. Together with reference TRBV7-9 and TRBJ2-1, the CDR3 gives the full variable domain: DTGVSQNPRHKITKRGQNVTFRCDPISEHNRLYWYRQTLGQGPEFLTYFQNEAQLEKSRLLSDRFSAERPKGSFSTLEIQRTEQGDSAMYLCASSPGLASWDEQFFGPGTRLTVL.

The chain recombines TRBV9 with TRBJ1-4; D is unclear. The CDR3 totals 15 residues. Per germline, CDR1 SGDLS and CDR2 YYNGEE. V lost 0 bases and J 7 bases, leaving 13 bases between the germline ends. The CDR3 is CASSVGEADFEKLFF. The CDR3 region has the DNA TGTGCCAGCAGCGTAGGCGAGGCTGATTTTGAAAAACTGTTTTTT.

The chain is built from TRBV2 and TRBJ1-1, with a weak D call TRBD1 (6 bases). The CDR3 runs to 14 residues. V was shortened by 3 bases and J by 5 bases, with 13 bases between the two germline ends. In germline, CDR1 is SNHLY, CDR2 FYNNEI. The CDR3 DNA reads as TGTGCCAGCAGTGACACAGGGCTGGGTACTGAAGCTTTCTTT. This codes for CASSDTGLGTEAFF.

V and J are TRBV5-5 and TRBJ2-3; 15 bases map to TRBD2. CDR1 SGHKS and CDR2 YYEKEE come from the germline V gene (reference sequence). The CDR3 contains 15 residues. The V and J ends lost 3 bases and 6 bases, in that order; junction bases with no gene match: 2. The CDR3: CASSWTSGGADTQYF. CDR3 DNA sequence: TGTGCCAGCAGCTGGACTAGCGGGGGGGCGGATACGCAGTATTTT. Based on the CDR3 plus reference TRBV5-5 and TRBJ2-3, the full variable domain is DAGVTQSPTHLIKTRGQQVTLRCSPISGHKSVSWYQQVLGQGPQFIFQYYEKEERGRGNFPDRFSARQFPNYSSELNVNALLLGDSALYLCASSWTSGGADTQYFGPGTRLTVL.

The chain carries TRBV19 and TRBJ2-1; possible D gene TRBD2, 6 bases. V was pared by 5 bases and J by 9 bases, with 11 bases between. Germline CDR1 reads LNHDA; CDR2 reads SQIVND (reference sequence). The CDR3 consists of 12 residues. The CDR3 region is CASSLEGREQFF. CDR3 bases: TGTGCCAGTAGTTTGGAGGGCCGTGAGCAGTTCTTC.

The rearrangement uses TRBV6-4 and TRBJ1-6; TRBD1 matches 7 bases. The CDR3 is 13 residues long. V lost 4 bases and J lost 11; bases outside the gene matches: 5. Germline V gene sequence: CDR1 MRHNA, CDR2 SNTAGT. This CDR3 is CASSVRDSTPLHF. CDR3 DNA sequence: TGTGCCAGCAGTGTCCGGGACAGCACACCCCTCCACTTT.

The CDR3 protein is CASSFDSRGTEAFF. The CDR3 coding sequence is TGTGCCAGCAGCTTCGACAGCCGAGGCACTGAAGCTTTCTTT. V usage is TRBV7-3 and J usage is TRBJ1-1, with D tentatively TRBD1 (5 bases). Trimming removed 3 bases from V and 4 bases from J, with 12 bases in between. CDR1 and CDR2 (germline): SGHTA, FQGTGA. The CDR3 is made up of 14 amino acids.

J is TRBJ1-3 and V is TRBV5-1, with 7 bases aligning to TRBD1. Looked up from germline, CDR1 is SGHRS and CDR2 is YFSETQ. The CDR3 has 14 residues. The junction had 4 bases not matched to a gene; V was cut back by 4 bases and J by 3 bases. CDR3 sequence (DNA): TGCGCCAGCAGCCGCGGACAGGATGGAAACACCATATATTTT. This sequence encodes CASSRGQDGNTIYF.

Points on this clone: At one boundary the junction diverges from the germline segment, which might be a read error. This chain connects TRBV5-1 to TRBJ1-2, with D perhaps matching TRBD1 (5 bases). This CDR3 is 13 amino acids long. Germline V gene sequence: CDR1 SGHRS, CDR2 YFSETQ. In DNA form, the CDR3 reads TGTGCCAGCAGCCCCGACAGTTTCTATGGCTACACCTTC. Residues: CASSPDSFYGYTF.

V gene TRBV19 combines with J gene TRBJ1-6; 7 bases fit TRBD1. The V and J ends lost 9 bases and 0 bases, in that order; junction bases with no gene match: 2. In germline, CDR1 is LNHDA, CDR2 SQIVND (reference sequence). The CDR3 runs 14 residues. CDR3 DNA: TGTGCCAGCTGGACAGGCTCCTATAATTCACCCCTCCACTTT. Amino acids: CASWTGSYNSPLHF.

This chain uses TRBV11-2 with TRBJ2-1, with TRBD2 identical over 14 bases. CDR3 size: 18 residues. V gave up 5 bases and J gave up 2 bases; unmatched junction bases: 8. CDR1 is SGHAT, CDR2 FQNNGV, per germline. The CDR3 loop reads CASSPQGGLAGAYNEQFF. In DNA, the CDR3 is TGTGCCAGCAGCCCCCAAGGGGGACTAGCGGGAGCCTACAATGAGCAGTTCTTC.

This clone occurred a few times. The chain uses TRBV28 and TRBJ1-5, with 7 nucleotides matching TRBD1. The V gene's germline CDR1 is MDHEN and CDR2 SYDVKM. With 6 bases clipped from V and 1 base from J, the junction kept 6 bases outside the gene matches. The CDR3 is 15 amino acids. The CDR3 DNA sequence: TGTGCCAGCAGGAACAGGGGTGTCAGCAATCAGCCCCAGCATTTT. This sequence encodes CASRNRGVSNQPQHF.

This chain uses TRBV30 with TRBJ2-5, with 8 bases aligning to TRBD1. Trimming cost V 1 base and J 2 bases; bases outside gene matches: 6. The germline CDR1 and CDR2 sequences are GTSNPN and SVGIG (reference sequence). The length of the CDR3 is 15 residues. CDR3 nucleotide sequence: TGTGCCTGGAGTGACAGGGGGACTCCTCAAGAGACCCAGTACTTC. Translated, it gives CAWSDRGTPQETQYF.

The V call is TRBV29-1, the J call TRBJ2-5; TRBD1 matches 10 bases. Germline CDR1 SQVTM, CDR2 ANQGSEA. The CDR3 consists of 13 residues. The J segment lost 6 bases and the V segment lost 4 bases, leaving 5 bases of the junction unmatched. The CDR3 DNA follows: TGCAGCGTTGGAGACAGGGGGCTGAAGACCCAGTACTTC. It yields the protein CSVGDRGLKTQYF.

The chain recombines TRBV24-1 with TRBJ1-5; TRBD1 aligns across 8 bases. The J segment lost 2 bases and the V segment lost 7 bases, leaving 24 bases of the junction unmatched. CDR1 is KGHDR, CDR2 SFDVKD, per germline. This CDR3 comprises 21 residues. CDR3 sequence: CATSESPQGRGLVIGNQPQHF. The CDR3 region has the DNA TGTGCCACCAGCGAGTCTCCCCAGGGCAGGGGGCTCGTTATAGGCAATCAGCCCCAGCATTTT.

This chain links TRBV7-2 with TRBJ2-5; 11 positions match TRBD2. The CDR3 is 15 residues long. Germline CDR1 and CDR2: SGHTA and FQGNSA. The V gene end was trimmed by 1 base and the J gene end by 9 bases; junction bases not matched to a gene: 7. The CDR3 coding sequence is TGTGCCAGCAGCTTAGGTCTAGCGGGAGGATCGGCCCAGTACTTC. Its protein is CASSLGLAGGSAQYF.

The chain has TRBV5-1 and TRBJ1-2; D is unclear. The CDR3 has 14 residues. V was trimmed by 1 base and J by 7 bases, leaving 14 bases between them. Germline values: CDR1 SGHRS, CDR2 YFSETQ. For the CDR3, the DNA is TGCGCCAGCAGCTTGAGTCCCCCGCTAGCTGGCTACACCTTC. It encodes CASSLSPPLAGYTF.

The chain carries TRBV5-4 and TRBJ2-1, with 9 bases aligning to TRBD2. V lost 3 bases, J lost 5 bases, and 9 bases stayed unmatched. Germline V gene sequence: CDR1 SGHNT, CDR2 YYREEE (reference sequence). The CDR3 is 16 amino acids. CDR3 protein: CASSSLSGGINNEQFF. The CDR3, as DNA: TGTGCCAGCAGCTCCTTAAGCGGGGGGATCAACAATGAGCAGTTCTTC.

This clone was observed once. The chain employs TRBV2 and TRBJ1-1; 12 positions agree with TRBD1. The germline V gene has CDR1 SNHLY and CDR2 FYNNEI. The CDR3 extends over 14 amino acids. V lost 8 bases and J lost 5; bases outside the gene matches: 6. The CDR3 sequence is CASGGDRGLTEAFF. The CDR3 region has the DNA TGTGCCAGCGGGGGGGACAGGGGGCTTACTGAAGCTTTCTTT.

The J gene is TRBJ1-2, the V gene TRBV4-1, with 10 bases matching TRBD1. The junction had 4 bases not matched to a gene; V was cut back by 0 bases and J by 6 bases. Germline V lookup: CDR1 MGHRA, CDR2 YSYEKL. CDR3 length: 15 amino acids. This chain's CDR3 is CASSQDGQGDNGYTF. CDR3 DNA: TGCGCCAGCAGCCAAGATGGACAGGGGGATAATGGCTACACCTTC.

The chain employs TRBV24-1 and TRBJ1-2; 7 bases are a match to TRBD1. After removal of 1 base from V and 8 bases from J, the junction contained 6 bases not matched to a gene. CDR3 length: 14 residues. Looked up from germline, CDR1 is KGHDR and CDR2 is SFDVKD. In DNA, the CDR3 is TGTGCCACCAGTGATTTTGGGACAGAGGGCGGCTACACCTTC. Translating it yields CATSDFGTEGGYTF.

This sequence joins TRBV7-6 and TRBJ1-2, with 7 bases identical to TRBD1. The CDR3 contains 16 residues. Trimming took 0 bases from V and 8 from J; bases not matched to a gene: 12. Germline V gives CDR1 SGHVS, CDR2 FNYEAQ. CDR3 coding DNA: TGTGCCAGCAGCTTAGCGTTGTCGACAGGGTTCGAAGGCTACACCTTC. It encodes CASSLALSTGFEGYTF.

The rearrangement links TRBV11-2 to TRBJ2-1, with TRBD2 matching 9 bases. This CDR3 contains 14 residues. The germline CDR1 and CDR2 sequences are SGHAT and FQNNGV. V lost 0 bases, J lost 16 bases, and 10 bases stayed unmatched. CDR3 region: CASSLDNGREGHFF. The CDR3 region has the DNA TGTGCCAGCAGCTTAGACAACGGGCGGGAGGGCCATTTCTTC.

The rearrangement joins TRBV5-1 to TRBJ1-4, with D perhaps TRBD1 (5 bases). The germline V gene encodes CDR1 SGHRS and CDR2 YFSETQ. Deletions cut 2 bases from V and 5 bases from J, with 10 bases between. This CDR3 spans 14 amino acids. CDR3 DNA: TGCGCCAGCAGCTTTCGGGGGTTGAATGAAAAACTGTTTTTT. Translation gives CASSFRGLNEKLFF.

V gene TRBV5-1 combines with J gene TRBJ1-6; 7 bases map to TRBD1. Germline CDR1 reads SGHRS; CDR2 reads YFSETQ. The CDR3 has 15 amino acids. The V and J ends lost 6 bases and 5 bases, in that order; junction bases with no gene match: 8. CDR3 sequence (DNA): TGCGCCAGCACCCAGGGGGGACGAAATAATTCACCCCTCCACTTT. This codes for CASTQGGRNNSPLHF.